This T cell receptor beta chain was captured in a study of T cell changes during pregnancy in multiple sclerosis (dated by TCRdb to between 2018 and 2020). A note on the overall study: Changes in the T cell repertoire over the course of pregnancy were examined in this study in women with multiple sclerosis.

The CDR3 numbers 14 residues from cysteine through phenylalanine. Only the CDR3 part of the read is kept: 42 bases, read in frame from the first base. Sequences SGHRS (CDR1) and YFSETQ (CDR2) are obtained from the germline V gene. V gives up 2 bases and J gives up 0 bases, and the segment between their germline ends measures 5 bases. A note on this clone: Its antigen is still unknown. Per-base quality was not reported, and no clone a single base away is much larger than it.

Library preparation was by the immunoSEQ multiplex PCR assay. What TCRdb holds here is the immuneACCESS table cut down to in-frame rearrangements. Part of the clones is not present; checked against another copy, under half of the missing clones reflect an unresolved V gene, and the others are unexplained. The sample yields roughly 70,000 clones; approximately 94% were counted once. The ten largest make up approximately 1.1% of the sample. The TCR sequence derives from a female donor with multiple sclerosis, enrolled in a pregnancy study. The material sequenced was peripheral blood, taken in the third trimester of pregnancy. The chain uses TRBV5-1 and TRBJ1-4; the D gene cannot be named for sure. The nucleotide sequence reads TGCGCCAGCAGCTTTGCGACAACTAATGAAAAACTGTTTTTT. It translates as CASSFATTNEKLFF.